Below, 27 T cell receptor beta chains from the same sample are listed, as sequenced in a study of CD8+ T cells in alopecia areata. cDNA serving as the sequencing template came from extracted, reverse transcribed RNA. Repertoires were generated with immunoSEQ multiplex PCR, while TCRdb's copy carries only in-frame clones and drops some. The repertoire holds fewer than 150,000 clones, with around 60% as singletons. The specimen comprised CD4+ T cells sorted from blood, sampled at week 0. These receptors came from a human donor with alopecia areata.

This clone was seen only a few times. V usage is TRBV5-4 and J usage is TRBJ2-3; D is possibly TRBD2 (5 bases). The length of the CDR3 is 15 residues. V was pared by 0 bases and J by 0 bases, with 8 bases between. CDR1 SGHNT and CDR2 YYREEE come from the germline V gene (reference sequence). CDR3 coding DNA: TGTGCCAGCAGCTTGGACTGGACTAGCACAGATACGCAGTATTTT. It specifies CASSLDWTSTDTQYF.

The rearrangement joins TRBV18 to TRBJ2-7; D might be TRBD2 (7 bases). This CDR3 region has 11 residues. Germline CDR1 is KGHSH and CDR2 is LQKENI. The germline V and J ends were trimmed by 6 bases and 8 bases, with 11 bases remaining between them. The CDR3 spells CASSTGGQQYF. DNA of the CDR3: TGTGCCAGCTCCACGGGGGGCCAGCAGTACTTC.

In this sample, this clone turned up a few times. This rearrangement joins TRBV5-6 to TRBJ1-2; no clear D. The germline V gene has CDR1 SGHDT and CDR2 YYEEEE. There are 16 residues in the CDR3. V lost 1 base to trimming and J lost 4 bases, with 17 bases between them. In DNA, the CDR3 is TGTGCCAGCAGCTTGTCCCGAGGAGGGTATCCCTATGGCTACACCTTC. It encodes CASSLSRGGYPYGYTF.

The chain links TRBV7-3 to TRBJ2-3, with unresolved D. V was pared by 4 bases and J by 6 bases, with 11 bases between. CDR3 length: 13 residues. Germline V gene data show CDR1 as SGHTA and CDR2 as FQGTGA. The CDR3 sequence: CASSSSFMDTQYF. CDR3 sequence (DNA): TGTGCCAGCAGCTCTAGTTTTATGGATACGCAGTATTTT.

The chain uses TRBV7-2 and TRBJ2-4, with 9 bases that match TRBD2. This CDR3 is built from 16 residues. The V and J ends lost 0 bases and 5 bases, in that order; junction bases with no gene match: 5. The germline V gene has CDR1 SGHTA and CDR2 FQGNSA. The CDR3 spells CASSLALTSGQNIQYF. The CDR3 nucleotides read TGTGCCAGCAGCTTAGCGTTGACTAGCGGACAAAACATTCAGTACTTC. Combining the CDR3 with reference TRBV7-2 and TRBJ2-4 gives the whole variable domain GAGVSQSPSNKVTEKGKDVELRCDPISGHTALYWYRQSLGQGLEFLIYFQGNSAPDKSGLPSDRFSAERTGGSVSTLTIQRTQQEDSAVYLCASSLALTSGQNIQYFGAGTRLSVL.

For the CDR3, the DNA is TGTGCCAGCAGTGGACAGACTAGCTACGAGCAGTACTTC. Residues: CASSGQTSYEQYF. The gene calls are TRBV27 and TRBJ2-7; D possibly matches TRBD1 or TRBD2 (6 bases each). The CDR3 sequence is 13 residues long. Trimming took off 5 bases at V and 3 bases at J, with 11 bases between the two ends. Germline CDR1 MNHEY, CDR2 SMNVEV (reference sequence).

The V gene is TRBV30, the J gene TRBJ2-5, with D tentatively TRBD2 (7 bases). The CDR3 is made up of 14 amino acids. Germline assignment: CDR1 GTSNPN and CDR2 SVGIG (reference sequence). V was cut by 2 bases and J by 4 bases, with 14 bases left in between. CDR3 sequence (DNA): TGTGCCTGGAGTAGAGGGGGAGGGGGAGAGACCCAGTACTTC. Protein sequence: CAWSRGGGGETQYF.

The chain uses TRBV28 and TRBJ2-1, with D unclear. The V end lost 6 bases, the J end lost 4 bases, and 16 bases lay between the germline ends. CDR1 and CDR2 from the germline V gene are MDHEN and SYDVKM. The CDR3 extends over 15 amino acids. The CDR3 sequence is CASSRPAGPYNEQFF. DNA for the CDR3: TGTGCCAGCAGCCGACCTGCTGGGCCATACAATGAGCAGTTCTTC.

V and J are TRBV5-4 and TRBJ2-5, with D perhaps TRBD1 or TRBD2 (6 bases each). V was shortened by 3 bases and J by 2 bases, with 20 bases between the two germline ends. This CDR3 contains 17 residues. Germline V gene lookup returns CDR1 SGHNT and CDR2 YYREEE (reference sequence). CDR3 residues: CASSSQGAASDQETQYF. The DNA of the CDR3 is TGTGCCAGCAGCTCACAGGGAGCGGCTAGCGATCAAGAGACCCAGTACTTC.

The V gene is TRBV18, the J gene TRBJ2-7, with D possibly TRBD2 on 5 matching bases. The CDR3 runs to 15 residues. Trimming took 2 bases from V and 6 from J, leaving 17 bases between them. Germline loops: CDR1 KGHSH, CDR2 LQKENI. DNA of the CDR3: TGTGCCAGCTCACCAGAAACTAGTAATTTGGTCGAGCAGTACTTC. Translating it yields CASSPETSNLVEQYF.

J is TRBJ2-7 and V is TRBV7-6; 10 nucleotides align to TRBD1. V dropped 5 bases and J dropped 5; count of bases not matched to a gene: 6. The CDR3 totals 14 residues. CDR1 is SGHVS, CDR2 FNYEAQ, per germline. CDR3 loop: CASSRGQGWHEQYF. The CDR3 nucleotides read TGTGCCAGCAGCCGGGGACAGGGGTGGCACGAGCAGTACTTC.

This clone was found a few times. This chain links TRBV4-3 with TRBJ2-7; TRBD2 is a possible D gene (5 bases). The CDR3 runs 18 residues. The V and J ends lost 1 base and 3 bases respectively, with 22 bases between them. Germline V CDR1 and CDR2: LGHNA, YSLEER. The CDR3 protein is CASSQGPNRGQVIYEQYF. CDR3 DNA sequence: TGCGCCAGCAGCCAAGGACCCAATCGCGGGCAGGTGATCTACGAGCAGTACTTC.

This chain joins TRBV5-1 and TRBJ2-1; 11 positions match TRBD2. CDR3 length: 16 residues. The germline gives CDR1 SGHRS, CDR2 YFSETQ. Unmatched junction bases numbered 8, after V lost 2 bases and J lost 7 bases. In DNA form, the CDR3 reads TGCGCCAGCAGCTTACTAGCGGGGGAAGGTCGGAATGAGCAGTTCTTC. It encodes CASSLLAGEGRNEQFF.

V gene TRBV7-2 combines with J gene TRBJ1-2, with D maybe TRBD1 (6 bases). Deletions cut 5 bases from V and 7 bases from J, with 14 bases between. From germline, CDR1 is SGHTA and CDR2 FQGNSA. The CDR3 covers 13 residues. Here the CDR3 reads CASSATGSGGYTF. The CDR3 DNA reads TGTGCCAGCAGCGCAACAGGGTCGGGTGGCTACACCTTC.

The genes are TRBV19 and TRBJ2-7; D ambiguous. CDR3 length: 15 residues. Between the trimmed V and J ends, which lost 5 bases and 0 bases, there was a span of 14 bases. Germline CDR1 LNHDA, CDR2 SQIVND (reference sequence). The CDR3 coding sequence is TGTGCCAGTAGTCCCACCACCCGCGGCTCCTACGAGCAGTACTTC. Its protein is CASSPTTRGSYEQYF.

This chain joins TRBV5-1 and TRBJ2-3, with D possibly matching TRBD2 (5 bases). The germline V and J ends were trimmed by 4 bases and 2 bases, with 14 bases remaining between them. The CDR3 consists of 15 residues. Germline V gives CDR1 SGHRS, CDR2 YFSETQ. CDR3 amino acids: CASSPDGELTDTQYF. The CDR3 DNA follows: TGCGCCAGCAGCCCGGACGGGGAACTCACAGATACGCAGTATTTT.

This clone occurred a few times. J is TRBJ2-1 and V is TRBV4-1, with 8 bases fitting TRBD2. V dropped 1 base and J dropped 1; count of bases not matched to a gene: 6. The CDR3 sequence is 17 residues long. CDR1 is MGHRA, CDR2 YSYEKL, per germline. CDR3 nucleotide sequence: TGCGCCAGCAGCCAAGTTAGCGGGACCGTATCCTACAATGAGCAGTTCTTC. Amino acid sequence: CASSQVSGTVSYNEQFF.

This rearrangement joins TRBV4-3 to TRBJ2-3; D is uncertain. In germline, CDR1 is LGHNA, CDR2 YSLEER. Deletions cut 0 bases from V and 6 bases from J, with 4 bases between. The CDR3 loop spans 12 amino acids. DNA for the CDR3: TGCGCCAGCAGCCAAGACACCGATACGCAGTATTTT. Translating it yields CASSQDTDTQYF.

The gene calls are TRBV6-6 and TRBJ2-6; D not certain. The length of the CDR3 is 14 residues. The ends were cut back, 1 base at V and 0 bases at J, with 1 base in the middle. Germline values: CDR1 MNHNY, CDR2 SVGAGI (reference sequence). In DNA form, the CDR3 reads TGTGCCAGCAGTTACTTCTCTGGGGCCAACGTCCTGACTTTC. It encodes CASSYFSGANVLTF.

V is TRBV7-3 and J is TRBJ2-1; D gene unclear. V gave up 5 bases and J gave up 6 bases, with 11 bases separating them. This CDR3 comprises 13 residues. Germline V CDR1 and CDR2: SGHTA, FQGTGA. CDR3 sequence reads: CASSPQLPNEQFF. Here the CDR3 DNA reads TGTGCCAGCAGCCCCCAGTTACCCAATGAGCAGTTCTTC.

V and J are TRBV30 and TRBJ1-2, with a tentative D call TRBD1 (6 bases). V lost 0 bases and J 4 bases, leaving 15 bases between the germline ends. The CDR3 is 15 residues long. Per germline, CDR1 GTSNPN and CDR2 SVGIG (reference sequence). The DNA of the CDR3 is TGTGCCTGGAGTGTACTACTGGGGGCGGTCTATGGCTACACCTTC. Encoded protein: CAWSVLLGAVYGYTF.

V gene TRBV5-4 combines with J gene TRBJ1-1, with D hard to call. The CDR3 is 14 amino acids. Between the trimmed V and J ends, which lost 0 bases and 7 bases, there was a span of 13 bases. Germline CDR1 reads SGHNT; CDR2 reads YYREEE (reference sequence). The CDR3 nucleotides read TGTGCCAGCAGCTTGGACAGCCGATACGATGAAGCTTTCTTT. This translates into CASSLDSRYDEAFF.

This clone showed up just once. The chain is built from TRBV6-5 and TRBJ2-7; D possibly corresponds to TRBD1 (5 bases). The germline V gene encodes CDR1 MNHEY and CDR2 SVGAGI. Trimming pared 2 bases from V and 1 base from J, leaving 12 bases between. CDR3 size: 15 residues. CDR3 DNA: TGTGCCAGCAGTTACGGGGTCAGGGCATCCTACGAGCAGTACTTC. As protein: CASSYGVRASYEQYF.

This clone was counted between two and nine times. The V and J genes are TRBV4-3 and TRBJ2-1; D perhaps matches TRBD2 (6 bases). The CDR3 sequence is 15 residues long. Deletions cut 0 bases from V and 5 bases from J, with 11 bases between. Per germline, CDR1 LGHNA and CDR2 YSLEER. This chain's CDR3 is CASSQDAGTDNEQFF. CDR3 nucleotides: TGCGCCAGCAGCCAAGATGCGGGGACGGACAATGAGCAGTTCTTC.

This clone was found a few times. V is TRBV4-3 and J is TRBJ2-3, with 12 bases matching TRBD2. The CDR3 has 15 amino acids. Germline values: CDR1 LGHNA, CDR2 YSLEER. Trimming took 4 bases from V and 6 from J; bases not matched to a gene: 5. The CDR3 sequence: CASSPTSGSGDTQYF. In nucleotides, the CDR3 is TGCGCCAGCAGCCCGACTAGCGGGAGCGGGGATACGCAGTATTTT.

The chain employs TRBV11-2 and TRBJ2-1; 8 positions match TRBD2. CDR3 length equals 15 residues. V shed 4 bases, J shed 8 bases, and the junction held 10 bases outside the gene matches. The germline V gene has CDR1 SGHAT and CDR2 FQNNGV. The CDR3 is CASSSRGGRTDEQFF. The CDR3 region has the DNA TGTGCCAGCAGCTCCCGCGGGGGGAGGACGGATGAGCAGTTCTTC.

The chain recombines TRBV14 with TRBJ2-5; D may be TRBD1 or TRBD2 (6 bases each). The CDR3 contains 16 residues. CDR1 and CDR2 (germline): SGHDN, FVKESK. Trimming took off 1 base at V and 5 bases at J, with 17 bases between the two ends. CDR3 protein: CASSQVLQGGGETQYF. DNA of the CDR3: TGTGCCAGCAGCCAAGTATTACAGGGAGGAGGCGAGACCCAGTACTTC.